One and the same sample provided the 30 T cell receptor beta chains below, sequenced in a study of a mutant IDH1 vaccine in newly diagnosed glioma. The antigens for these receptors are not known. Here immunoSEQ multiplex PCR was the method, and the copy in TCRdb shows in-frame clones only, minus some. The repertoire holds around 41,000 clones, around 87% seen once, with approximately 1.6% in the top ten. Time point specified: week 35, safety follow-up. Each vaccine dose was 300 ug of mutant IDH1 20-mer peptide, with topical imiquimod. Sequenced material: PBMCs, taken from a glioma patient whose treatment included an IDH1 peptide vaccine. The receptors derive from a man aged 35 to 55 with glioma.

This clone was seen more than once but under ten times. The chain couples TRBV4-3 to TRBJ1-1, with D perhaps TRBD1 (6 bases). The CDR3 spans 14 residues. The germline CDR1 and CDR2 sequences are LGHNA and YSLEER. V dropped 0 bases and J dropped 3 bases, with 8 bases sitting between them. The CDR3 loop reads CASSQDPGDTEAFF. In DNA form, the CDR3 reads TGCGCCAGCAGCCAAGATCCAGGGGACACTGAAGCTTTCTTT.

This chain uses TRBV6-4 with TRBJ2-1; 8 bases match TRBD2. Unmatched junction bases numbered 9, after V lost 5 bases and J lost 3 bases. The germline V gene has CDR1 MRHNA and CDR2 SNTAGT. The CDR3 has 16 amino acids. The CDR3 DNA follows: TGTGCCAGCAGTCCCGAAGCGGGAGAAGGCTACAATGAGCAGTTCTTC. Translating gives CASSPEAGEGYNEQFF.

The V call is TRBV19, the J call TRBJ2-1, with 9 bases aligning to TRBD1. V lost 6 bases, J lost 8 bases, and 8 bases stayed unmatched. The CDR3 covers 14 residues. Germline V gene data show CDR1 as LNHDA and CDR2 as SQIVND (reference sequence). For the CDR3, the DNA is TGTGCCAGTAGCCGGACAGGGGATGGCTATGAGCAGTTCTTC. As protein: CASSRTGDGYEQFF.

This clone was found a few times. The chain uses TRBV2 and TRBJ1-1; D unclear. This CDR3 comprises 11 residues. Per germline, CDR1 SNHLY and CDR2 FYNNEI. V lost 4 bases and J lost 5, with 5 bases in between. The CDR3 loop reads CASSARTEAFF. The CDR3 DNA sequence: TGTGCCAGCAGTGCGCGGACTGAAGCTTTCTTT.

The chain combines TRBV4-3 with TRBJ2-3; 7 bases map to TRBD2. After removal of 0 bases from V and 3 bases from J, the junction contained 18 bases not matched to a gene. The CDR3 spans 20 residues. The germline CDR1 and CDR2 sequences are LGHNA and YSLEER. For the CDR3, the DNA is TGCGCCAGCAGCCAAGATTACGGTTCGGGTGGCGGGAGTGTGACAGATACGCAGTATTTT. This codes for CASSQDYGSGGGSVTDTQYF.

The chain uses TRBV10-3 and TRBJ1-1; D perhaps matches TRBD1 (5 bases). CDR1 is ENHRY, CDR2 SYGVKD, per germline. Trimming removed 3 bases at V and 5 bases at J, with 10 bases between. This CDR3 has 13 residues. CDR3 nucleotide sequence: TGTGCCATCAGTGAAGGCAGGGAAACTGAAGCTTTCTTT. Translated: CAISEGRETEAFF.

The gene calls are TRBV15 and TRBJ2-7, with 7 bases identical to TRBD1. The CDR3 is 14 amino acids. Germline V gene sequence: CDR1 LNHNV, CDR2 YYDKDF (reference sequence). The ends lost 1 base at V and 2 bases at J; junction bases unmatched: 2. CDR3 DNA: TGTGCCACCAGCAGAGGGACAGGTCCCTACGAGCAGTACTTC. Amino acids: CATSRGTGPYEQYF.

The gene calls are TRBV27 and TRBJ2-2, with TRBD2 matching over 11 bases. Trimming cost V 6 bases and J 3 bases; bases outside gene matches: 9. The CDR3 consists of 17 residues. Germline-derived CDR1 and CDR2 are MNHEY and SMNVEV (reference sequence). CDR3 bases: TGTGCCAGCAGCAGGGAAGAACTAGCGGGAGACACCGGGGAGCTGTTTTTT. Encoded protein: CASSREELAGDTGELFF.

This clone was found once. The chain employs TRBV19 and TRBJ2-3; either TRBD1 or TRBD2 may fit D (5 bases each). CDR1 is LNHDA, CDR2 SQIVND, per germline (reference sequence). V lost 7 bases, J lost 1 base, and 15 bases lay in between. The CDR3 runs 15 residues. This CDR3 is CASNPGTPGTDTQYF. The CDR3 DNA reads TGTGCCAGTAACCCCGGGACCCCTGGCACAGATACGCAGTATTTT.

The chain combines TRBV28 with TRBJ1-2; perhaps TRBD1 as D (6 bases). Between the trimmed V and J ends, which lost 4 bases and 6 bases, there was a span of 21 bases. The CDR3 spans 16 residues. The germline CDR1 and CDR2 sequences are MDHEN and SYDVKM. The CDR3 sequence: CASSWGGASMVDGYTF. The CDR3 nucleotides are TGTGCCAGCAGTTGGGGGGGCGCATCTATGGTTGATGGCTACACCTTC.

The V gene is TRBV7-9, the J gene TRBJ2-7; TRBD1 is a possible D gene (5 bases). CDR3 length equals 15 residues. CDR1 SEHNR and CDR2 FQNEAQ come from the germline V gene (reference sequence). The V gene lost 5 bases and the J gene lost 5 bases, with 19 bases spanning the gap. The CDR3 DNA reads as TGTGCCAGCAGCCGCATGAAAGGGGCGACAGACGAGCAGTACTTC. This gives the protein CASSRMKGATDEQYF.

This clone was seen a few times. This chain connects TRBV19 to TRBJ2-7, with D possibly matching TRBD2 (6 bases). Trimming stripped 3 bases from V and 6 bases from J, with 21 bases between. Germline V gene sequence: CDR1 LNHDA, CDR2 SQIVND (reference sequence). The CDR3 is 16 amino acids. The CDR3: CASSIPRDSPVVEQYF. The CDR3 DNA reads TGTGCCAGTAGTATCCCGCGGGACTCCCCAGTAGTCGAGCAGTACTTC.

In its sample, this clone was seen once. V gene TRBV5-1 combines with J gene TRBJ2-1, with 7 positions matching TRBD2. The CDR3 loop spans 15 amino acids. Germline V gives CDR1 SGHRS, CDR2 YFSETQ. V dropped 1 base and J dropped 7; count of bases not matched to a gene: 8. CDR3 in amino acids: CASSLFAGEANEQFF. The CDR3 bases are TGCGCCAGCAGCTTGTTTGCGGGAGAGGCAAATGAGCAGTTCTTC.

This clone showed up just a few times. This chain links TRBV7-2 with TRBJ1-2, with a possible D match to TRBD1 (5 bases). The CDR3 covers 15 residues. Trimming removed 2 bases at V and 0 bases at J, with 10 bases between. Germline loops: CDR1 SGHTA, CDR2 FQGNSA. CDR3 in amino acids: CASSLSSGTNYGYTF. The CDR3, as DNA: TGTGCCAGCAGCTTAAGTTCAGGGACTAACTATGGCTACACCTTC.

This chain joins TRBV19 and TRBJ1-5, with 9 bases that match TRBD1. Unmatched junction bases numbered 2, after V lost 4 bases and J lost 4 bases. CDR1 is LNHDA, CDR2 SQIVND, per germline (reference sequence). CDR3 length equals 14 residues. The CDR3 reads CASSKGQGNQPQHF. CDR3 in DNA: TGTGCCAGTAGTAAGGGACAGGGAAATCAGCCCCAGCATTTT.

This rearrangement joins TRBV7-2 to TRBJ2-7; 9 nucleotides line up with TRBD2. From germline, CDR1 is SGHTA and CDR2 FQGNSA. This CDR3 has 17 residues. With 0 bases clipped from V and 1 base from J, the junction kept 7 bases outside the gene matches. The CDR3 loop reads CASSLAGAGGRSYEQYF. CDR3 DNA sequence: TGTGCCAGCAGCTTAGCGGGAGCGGGAGGCCGTTCCTACGAGCAGTACTTC.

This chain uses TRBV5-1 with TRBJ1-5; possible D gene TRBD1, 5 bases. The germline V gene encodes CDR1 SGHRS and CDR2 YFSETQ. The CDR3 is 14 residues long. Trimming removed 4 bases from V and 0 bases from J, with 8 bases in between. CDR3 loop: CASSPDSSNQPQHF. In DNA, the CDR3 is TGCGCCAGCAGCCCAGACAGTAGCAATCAGCCCCAGCATTTT.

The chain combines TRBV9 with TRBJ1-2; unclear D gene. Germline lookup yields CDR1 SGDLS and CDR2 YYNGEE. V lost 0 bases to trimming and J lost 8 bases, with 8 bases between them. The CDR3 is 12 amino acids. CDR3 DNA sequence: TGTGCCAGCAGCGTAGACAGTTTGGGCTACACCTTC. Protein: CASSVDSLGYTF. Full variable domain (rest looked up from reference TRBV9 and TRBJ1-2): DSGVTQTPKHLITATGQRVTLRCSPRSGDLSVYWYQQSLDQGLQFLIQYYNGEERAKGNILERFSAQQFPDLHSELNLSSLELGDSALYFCASSVDSLGYTFGSGTRLTVV.

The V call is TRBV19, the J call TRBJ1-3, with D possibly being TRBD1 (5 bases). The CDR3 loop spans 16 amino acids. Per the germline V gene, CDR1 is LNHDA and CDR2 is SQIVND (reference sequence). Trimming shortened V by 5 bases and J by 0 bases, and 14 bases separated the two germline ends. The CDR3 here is CASSLIGDPSGNTIYF. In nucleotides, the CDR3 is TGTGCCAGTAGTTTGATCGGGGACCCCTCTGGAAACACCATATATTTT.

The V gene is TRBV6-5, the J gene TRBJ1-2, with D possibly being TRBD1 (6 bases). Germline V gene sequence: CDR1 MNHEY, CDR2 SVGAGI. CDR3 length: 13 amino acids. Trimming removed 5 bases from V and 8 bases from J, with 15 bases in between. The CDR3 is CASSKTGRNGYTF. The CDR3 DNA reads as TGTGCCAGCAGTAAGACAGGACGTAACGGCTACACCTTC.

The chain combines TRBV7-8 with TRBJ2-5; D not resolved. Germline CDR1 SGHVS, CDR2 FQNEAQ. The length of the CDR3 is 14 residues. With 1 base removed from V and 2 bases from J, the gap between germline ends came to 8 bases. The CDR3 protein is CASSLGLVQETQYF. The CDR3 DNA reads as TGTGCCAGCAGCTTAGGACTCGTACAAGAGACCCAGTACTTC.

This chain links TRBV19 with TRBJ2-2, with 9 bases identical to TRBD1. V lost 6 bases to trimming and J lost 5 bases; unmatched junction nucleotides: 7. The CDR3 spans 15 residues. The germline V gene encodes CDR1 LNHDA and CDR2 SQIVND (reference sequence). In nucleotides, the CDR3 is TGTGCCAGTAGCCCTACAGGGGGCAGGACCGGGGAGCTGTTTTTT. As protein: CASSPTGGRTGELFF.

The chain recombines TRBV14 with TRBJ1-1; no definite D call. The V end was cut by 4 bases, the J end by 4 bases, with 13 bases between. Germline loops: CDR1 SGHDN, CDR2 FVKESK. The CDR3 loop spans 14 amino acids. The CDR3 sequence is CASSRNSEGTEAFF. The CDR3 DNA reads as TGTGCCAGCAGCCGGAACTCGGAGGGCACTGAAGCTTTCTTT.

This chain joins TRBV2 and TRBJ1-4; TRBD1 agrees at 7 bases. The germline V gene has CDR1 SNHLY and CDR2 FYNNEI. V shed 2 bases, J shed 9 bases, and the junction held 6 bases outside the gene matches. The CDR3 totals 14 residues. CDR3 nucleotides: TGTGCCAGCAGTGAATTGGGACAGCCCAAAAAACTGTTTTTT. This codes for CASSELGQPKKLFF.

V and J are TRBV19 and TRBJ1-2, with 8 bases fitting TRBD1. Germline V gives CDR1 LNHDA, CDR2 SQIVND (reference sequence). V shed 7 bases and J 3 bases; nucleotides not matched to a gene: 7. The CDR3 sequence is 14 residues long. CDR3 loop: CASIREQGDYGYTF. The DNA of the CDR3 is TGTGCCAGTATTCGGGAACAGGGGGACTATGGCTACACCTTC.

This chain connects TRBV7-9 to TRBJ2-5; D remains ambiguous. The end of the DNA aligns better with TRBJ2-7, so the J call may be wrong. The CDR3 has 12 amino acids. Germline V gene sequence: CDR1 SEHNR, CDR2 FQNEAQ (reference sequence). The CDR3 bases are TGTGCCAGCAGCTCCGTTCCCGGCGAGCAGTACTTC. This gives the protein CASSSVPGEQYF.

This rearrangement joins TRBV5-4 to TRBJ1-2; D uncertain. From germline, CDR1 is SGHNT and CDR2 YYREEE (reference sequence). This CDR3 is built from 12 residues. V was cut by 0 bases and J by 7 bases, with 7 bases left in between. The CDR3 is CASSLEVRGYTF. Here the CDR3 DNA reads TGTGCCAGCAGCTTGGAAGTTCGTGGCTACACCTTC.

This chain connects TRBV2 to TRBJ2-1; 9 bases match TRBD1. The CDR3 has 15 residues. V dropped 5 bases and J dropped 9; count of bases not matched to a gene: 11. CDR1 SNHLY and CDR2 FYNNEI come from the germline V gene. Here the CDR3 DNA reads TGTGCCAGCAGTCCCGGTCGGGACAGGGAAGTTGAGCAGTTCTTC. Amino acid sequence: CASSPGRDREVEQFF.

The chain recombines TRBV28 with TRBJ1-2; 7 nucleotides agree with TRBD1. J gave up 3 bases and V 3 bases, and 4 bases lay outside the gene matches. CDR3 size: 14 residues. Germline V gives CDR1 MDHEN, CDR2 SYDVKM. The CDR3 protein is CASSFPGQHYGYTF. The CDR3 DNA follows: TGTGCCAGCAGTTTCCCGGGACAGCACTATGGCTACACCTTC.

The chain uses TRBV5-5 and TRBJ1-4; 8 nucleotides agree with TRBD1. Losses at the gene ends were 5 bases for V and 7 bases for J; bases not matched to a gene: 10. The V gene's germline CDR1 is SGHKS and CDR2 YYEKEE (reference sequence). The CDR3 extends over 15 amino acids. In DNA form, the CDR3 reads TGTGCCAGCAGGGAGACAGGGGTCGGAGGTGAAAAACTGTTTTTT. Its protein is CASRETGVGGEKLFF.